The clone carrying this TCR beta chain has just one count. Here immunoSEQ multiplex PCR was the method, and the copy in TCRdb shows in-frame clones only, minus some. Of about 80,000 clones detected, 95% to 98% appear once; the ten largest clones hold 0.2% to 0.25%. The sample originates from a study of technical replicates of blood from a handful of donors. Looked up from germline, CDR1 is SGHRS and CDR2 is YFSETQ. The CDR3 contains 14 residues. The V end lost 1 base, the J end lost 2 bases, and 9 bases lay between the germline ends. V is TRBV5-1 and J is TRBJ1-1; the D is unclear. This sequence was found in a human donor in good health. The sample was T cells isolated from PBMCs. CDR3 amino acids: CASSLQTSNTEAFF. DNA of the CDR3: TGCGCCAGCAGCTTGCAAACATCCAACACTGAAGCTTTCTTT. Full variable domain (rest looked up from reference TRBV5-1 and TRBJ1-1): KAGVTQTPRYLIKTRGQQVTLSCSPISGHRSVSWYQQTPGQGLQFLFEYFSETQRNKGNFPGRFSGRQFSNSRSEMNVSTLELGDSALYLCASSLQTSNTEAFFGQGTRLTVV.